Each of the 32 T cell receptor beta chains below was sequenced from the same sample in a study of tumor-infiltrating lymphocytes in primary liver carcinoma. Researchers generated TCR beta cDNA from about 530 ng of total RNA, relying on a constant-region primer. Three rounds of nested multiplex PCR with slightly modified ARM-PCR produced TCR beta libraries. Use of TRBV1-TRBV30 forward primers with a C-beta reverse primer characterized the first two PCR rounds, which lasted around 11 cycles each. MiXCR, run by TCRdb on the multiplex PCR reads, gives a single entry per CDR3 protein. The table shows about 100,000 distinct CDR3 sequences, with around 71% occurring only once. The roughly 17-32 mg bulk tissue piece was not sorted before simultaneous RNA and DNA extraction. Sample: liver tumor tissue from sampling region 2. As to subset: tumor region T2, inferior pole. The receptors were sampled from a woman aged 60 to 75 with primary liver carcinoma and hepatitis B virus infection.

This clonotype was observed a single time. The junction differs from germline at one of its ends, possibly a read error. The V gene is TRBV10-2, the J gene TRBJ2-3; a possible D gene is TRBD2 (6 bases). CDR1 is WSHSY and CDR2 is SAAADI in the germline V gene. The CDR3 sequence is 14 residues long. CDR3 sequence: CASTKLARADMQYF. In nucleotides, the CDR3 is TGCGCCAGCACCAAGCTAGCGAGAGCAGATATGCAGTATTTT.

This clonotype has more than one count but fewer than ten. The gene calls are TRBV19 and TRBJ1-2, with 11 nucleotides matching TRBD1. Germline CDR1 reads LNHDA; CDR2 reads SQIVND (reference sequence). J was trimmed by 2 bases and V by 5 bases; bases with no gene match: 13. The CDR3 covers 18 residues. For the CDR3, the DNA is TGTGCCAGTAGTGACCCCGGGACAGGGGGAGATAGGAACTATGGCTACACCTTC. It is translated as CASSDPGTGGDRNYGYTF.

In regard to this clonotype: Sequence at one end of the junction differs from germline and may be a read error. The chain couples TRBV14 to TRBJ2-1; 7 nucleotides align to TRBD2. Germline values: CDR1 SGHDN, CDR2 FVKESK. The CDR3 is 14 residues long. The CDR3 sequence is CTSSRLAVHYEQFF. The CDR3 region has the DNA TGTACCAGCAGCCGGCTAGCGGTCCACTATGAGCAGTTCTTC.

The rearrangement uses TRBV12-3 or TRBV12-4 and TRBJ2-3, with D perhaps matching TRBD1 (6 bases). V was cut by 4 bases and J by 7 bases, with 15 bases left in between. CDR3 length: 14 amino acids. In nucleotides, the CDR3 is TGTGCCAGCAGTTGGGTAGGGGGAGCATATACGCAGTATTTT. Translation gives CASSWVGGAYTQYF.

Concerning this clonotype itself: Since a much larger clone is just one base distant, this may be a read error. The chain couples TRBV6-5 to TRBJ1-2; D is possibly TRBD1 (5 bases). This CDR3 region has 13 residues. Per germline, CDR1 MNHEY and CDR2 SVGAGI. This chain's CDR3 is CASSPPGRVGHTF. CDR3 nucleotide sequence: TGTGCCAGCTCCCCACCAGGGCGGGTTGGCCACACCTTC.

The genes are TRBV7-9 and TRBJ2-2; 8 bases are shared with TRBD2. The CDR3 consists of 16 residues. V was clipped by 1 base and J by 6 bases; unmatched bases: 7. CDR1 and CDR2 from the germline V gene are SEHNR and FQNEAQ (reference sequence). The CDR3 DNA is TGTGCCAGCAGCTTAGACGGGAGGGCCATGTCCGGGGAGCTGTTTTTT. Protein: CASSLDGRAMSGELFF.

In this sample, this clonotype turned up once. A much larger clone sits a single nucleotide away, making a read error possible. The chain combines TRBV30 with TRBJ1-5; 7 nucleotides agree with TRBD1. The germline V gene encodes CDR1 GTSNPN and CDR2 SVGIG (reference sequence). This CDR3 region has 12 residues. CDR3 sequence: CVWSRDREPQHF. The CDR3 nucleotides are TGTGTCTGGAGCCGCGACAGGGAACCCCAGCATTTT.

This clonotype was found a few times. Being one base from a much bigger clone, this may be a read error. The chain is built from TRBV12-3 or TRBV12-4 and TRBJ2-1; D may be TRBD2 (5 bases). With 7 bases removed from V and 5 bases from J, the gap between germline ends came to 18 bases. The CDR3 covers 15 residues. The CDR3 loop is CASKTGISRNNEQFF. The CDR3 coding sequence is TGTGCCAGCAAGACCGGGATTAGCAGAAACAATGAGCAGTTCTTC.

This chain uses TRBV11-2 with TRBJ1-1, with D perhaps matching TRBD1 (5 bases). The V gene lost 6 bases and the J gene lost 0 bases, with 20 bases spanning the gap. CDR3 length: 17 amino acids. Germline V lookup: CDR1 SGHAT, CDR2 FQNNGV. The DNA of the CDR3 is TGTGCCAGCAGGACTGCAGGGTTAGGCCGAATGAACACTGAAGCTTTCTTT. Translating it yields CASRTAGLGRMNTEAFF.

V gene TRBV12-3 or TRBV12-4 combines with J gene TRBJ2-2; the D gene is possibly TRBD1 (5 bases). This CDR3 is 15 amino acids long. The V gene lost 7 bases and the J gene lost 2 bases, with 14 bases spanning the gap. The CDR3 sequence is CASNFWGDNTGELFF. CDR3 DNA: TGTGCCAGCAATTTCTGGGGCGATAACACCGGGGAGCTGTTTTTT.

For this clonotype: Being one base from a much bigger clone, this may be a read error. The V call is TRBV30, the J call TRBJ1-6, with D hard to call. This CDR3 has 15 residues. Per the germline V gene, CDR1 is GTSNPN and CDR2 is SVGIG (reference sequence). V was clipped by 0 bases and J by 3 bases, with 9 bases between them. CDR3 sequence: CAWSVRYLYNSPLHF. The CDR3, as DNA: TGTGCCTGGAGTGTACGTTACCTCTATAATTCACCCCTCCACTTT.

Of note for this clonotype: No conserved phenylalanine or tryptophan is present at the end of the CDR3, so a read error is the likely explanation. Because the CDR3's place on the DNA is in doubt, the DNA is left out and the CDR3 is given as listed by TCRdb. The gene calls are TRBV10-2 and TRBJ1-1; the table's TRBD1 call for D was not verified on the DNA. Germline CDR1 reads WSHSY; CDR2 reads SAAADI. The CDR3 is 13 amino acids long, termini counted. Here the CDR3 reads CASTPNGNTEAFS.

This clonotype is termed medium-sized (0.01 to 0.1%). The chain carries TRBV6-1 and TRBJ2-7, with TRBD2 matching 7 bases. The CDR3 is 14 amino acids. V gave up 5 bases and J gave up 7 bases; unmatched junction bases: 11. CDR1 and CDR2 from the germline V gene are MNHNS and SASEGT. For the CDR3, the DNA is TGTGCCAGCAGTTTAACTAGCGCTACTACGGAGCAGTACTTC. Its protein product is CASSLTSATTEQYF.

Concerning this clonotype: Just one base apart from a much larger clone, this may be a read error. V and J are TRBV14 and TRBJ2-7; D ambiguous. The CDR3 is 11 amino acids. Germline values: CDR1 SGHDN, CDR2 FVKESK. CDR3 amino acids: CVSSHKHGQYF. CDR3 bases: TGTGTCAGCAGCCACAAACACGGGCAGTACTTC.

This clonotype was detected only a few times. The rearrangement joins TRBV16 to TRBJ2-7; perhaps TRBD1 as D (6 bases). This CDR3 contains 12 residues. V was trimmed by 2 bases and J by 6 bases, leaving 8 bases between them. Germline values: CDR1 KGHSY, CDR2 FQNENV. The CDR3: CASSQTGREQYF. The CDR3 DNA follows: TGTGCCAGCAGCCAAACAGGGCGCGAGCAGTACTTC. The full variable domain, rest sourced from reference TRBV16 and TRBJ2-7, is GEEVAQTPKHLVRGEGQKAKLYCAPIKGHSYVFWYQQVLKNEFKFLISFQNENVFDETGMPKERFSAKCLPNSPCSLEIQATKLEDSAVYFCASSQTGREQYFGPGTRLTVT.

The chain links TRBV11-1 to TRBJ2-1; 13 bases align to TRBD2. CDR1 is SGHAT, CDR2 FQDESV, per germline (reference sequence). The CDR3 contains 15 residues. V dropped 4 bases and J dropped 14; count of bases not matched to a gene: 11. CDR3 DNA sequence: TGTGCCAGCAGCTCAGAGGGACTAGCGGGGTTAGGGAAGTTCTTC. Its protein product is CASSSEGLAGLGKFF.

The V gene is TRBV11-2, the J gene TRBJ2-5; perhaps TRBD1 as D (5 bases). The ends were cut back, 5 bases at V and 2 bases at J, with 15 bases in the middle. This CDR3 is built from 15 residues. Germline V lookup: CDR1 SGHAT, CDR2 FQNNGV. The DNA of the CDR3 is TGTGCCAGCAGCCCTATTATGGGGCCTCAAGAGACCCAGTACTTC. Translated: CASSPIMGPQETQYF.

Notes on this clonotype: The CDR3 end shows no conserved phenylalanine or tryptophan, and so a read error is likely. The J gene is TRBJ2-7, the V gene TRBV5-1; D is possibly TRBD1 (5 bases). The CDR3 extends over 13 amino acids. Trimming took off 1 base at V and 3 bases at J, with 8 bases between the two ends. CDR1 and CDR2 from the germline V gene are SGHRS and YFSETQ. The CDR3 DNA reads as TGCGCCAGCAGCTTGTCACAGGACTACGAGCAGTACATC. Translated, it gives CASSLSQDYEQYI.

The chain joins TRBV6-5 to TRBJ1-6; 10 nucleotides match TRBD1. This CDR3 has 16 amino acids. V lost 7 bases and J lost 9; bases outside the gene matches: 12. Germline lookup yields CDR1 MNHEY and CDR2 SVGAGI. The CDR3 nucleotides are TGTGCCAGCACCTACAGTCCGACAGGGGGCCTTTCACCCCTCCACTTT. Protein product: CASTYSPTGGLSPLHF.

To note about this clonotype: A much bigger clone sits one base away, suggesting this may be a read error. The chain is built from TRBV28 and TRBJ1-2, with TRBD1 as a possible D gene (5 bases). Deletions cut 7 bases from V and 6 bases from J, with 21 bases between. CDR1 and CDR2 from the germline V gene are MDHEN and SYDVKM. The CDR3 is 15 residues long. The CDR3 reads CASITSGTWVDGYTF. The CDR3 nucleotides read TGTGCCAGCATAACTAGCGGGACGTGGGTAGATGGCTACACCTTC.

Turning to this clonotype: As the CDR3 is not closed by the conserved phenylalanine or tryptophan, this likely results from a read error. The DNA is omitted, as the CDR3 cannot be located on it reliably, and the CDR3 follows TCRdb's listing. V usage is TRBV28 and J usage is TRBJ2-1; TRBD1, as called in the table, went unchecked against the DNA. The length of the CDR3 is 16 amino acids, counting both ends. Per the germline V gene, CDR1 is MDHEN and CDR2 is SYDVKM. The CDR3 is CASSSPVGGTYNEQLI.

A few counts support this clonotype. At one boundary the junction diverges from the germline segment, which might be a read error. V is TRBV11-3 and J is TRBJ2-3, with 7 bases identical to TRBD2. The CDR3 covers 14 residues. Germline V gives CDR1 SGHNT, CDR2 YENEEA. The CDR3 coding sequence is TGTGTCAGCAGCTTCATGACTAGCACAGATACGCAGTACTTT. It specifies CVSSFMTSTDTQYF.

On this clonotype: Germline and junction disagree at one end, which may indicate a read error. The rearrangement links TRBV6-1 to TRBJ2-7, with 8 bases fitting TRBD2. The CDR3 consists of 15 residues. Germline lookup yields CDR1 MNHNS and CDR2 SASEGT. The CDR3 reads CASSRSVLADYEQYF. The CDR3 DNA follows: TGTGCCAGCAGTCGATCTGTACTAGCGGACTACGAGCAGTATTTC.

This clonotype was counted ten times or more. This chain uses TRBV6-1 with TRBJ2-7; tentatively, D is TRBD1 or TRBD2 (5 bases each). This CDR3 contains 15 residues. Trimming left V 5 bases short and J 0 bases short, with 14 bases between. Germline V lookup: CDR1 MNHNS, CDR2 SASEGT. CDR3 bases: TGTGCCAGCAGTTCATCCGGGGCCAGCTCCTACGAGCAGTACTTC. Its translation is CASSSSGASSYEQYF.

Comments on this clonotype: A much larger clone lies one base from this, so it may be a read error. The chain employs TRBV5-1 and TRBJ2-2, with a tentative D call TRBD2 (6 bases). Germline V gene sequence: CDR1 SGHRS, CDR2 YFSETQ. The CDR3 length is 16 residues. CDR3: CAISLAGPTGTGELFF. The CDR3 coding sequence is TGCGCCATCAGCTTGGCGGGACCCACCGGCACCGGGGAGCTGTTTTTT.

Remarks on this clonotype: One junction end disagrees with the germline gene, perhaps due to a read error. The rearrangement joins TRBV11-1 to TRBJ2-1, with D possibly TRBD1 on 6 matching bases. The germline V gene has CDR1 SGHAT and CDR2 FQDESV (reference sequence). This CDR3 has 15 amino acids. The CDR3 loop is CASSLRGTTYNGQFF. CDR3 nucleotides: TGTGCCAGCAGTTTAAGGGGGACGACCTACAATGGGCAGTTCTTC.

The chain is built from TRBV29-1 and TRBJ2-1; the D gene is possibly TRBD2 (5 bases). This CDR3 has 15 amino acids. Germline V gene data show CDR1 as SQVTM and CDR2 as ANQGSEA. Trimming stripped 4 bases from V and 3 bases from J, with 16 bases between. The CDR3 protein is CSVGRRISDYNEQFF. Here the CDR3 DNA reads TGCAGCGTTGGCAGGAGGATATCGGACTACAATGAGCAGTTCTTC.

Notes on this clonotype: One end of the junction does not line up with germline, which may come from a read error. The chain couples TRBV6-5 to TRBJ2-5, with D possibly TRBD2 on 5 matching bases. In germline, CDR1 is MNHEY, CDR2 SVGAGI. This CDR3 is built from 13 residues. The CDR3 nucleotides are TGTGTCAGCGGCACCGCGGTAGGGGAGACCCAGTACTTC. Translating gives CVSGTAVGETQYF.

As for this clonotype: One end of the junction fails to match germline, which may point to a read error. The chain combines TRBV29-1 with TRBJ2-3, with a weak D call TRBD2 (6 bases). Germline V gene data show CDR1 as SQVTM and CDR2 as ANQGSEA. This CDR3 is built from 12 residues. CDR3: CGVGGSTDTQCF. CDR3 nucleotides: TGCGGCGTTGGAGGGAGCACAGATACGCAGTGTTTT.

The rearrangement uses TRBV20-1 and TRBJ2-7; 9 positions match TRBD1. This CDR3 is built from 16 residues. Germline lookup yields CDR1 DFQATT and CDR2 SNEGSKA (reference sequence). The junction had 12 bases not matched to a gene; V was cut back by 4 bases and J by 2 bases. CDR3 region: CSATAPDRGNTYEQYF. The CDR3, as DNA: TGCAGTGCTACGGCCCCTGACAGGGGGAATACCTACGAGCAGTACTTC.

Comment on this clonotype: The CDR3 ends on some other residue instead of the conserved phenylalanine or tryptophan, so this is likely a read error. The gene calls are TRBV11-2 and TRBJ1-2; no reliable D call. Deletions cut 0 bases from V and 7 bases from J, with 15 bases between. The germline V gene encodes CDR1 SGHAT and CDR2 FQNNGV. CDR3 length equals 15 residues. CDR3 in amino acids: CASSLEVTSGGGYTL. The CDR3 DNA reads as TGTGCCAGCAGCTTAGAGGTGACCAGTGGCGGTGGCTACACCTTA.

A note on this clonotype: A much larger clone differs from this one at a single base, so this may be a read error. The chain carries TRBV7-8 and TRBJ1-5; possibly TRBD1 for D (6 bases). Per germline, CDR1 SGHVS and CDR2 FQNEAQ. The CDR3 loop spans 17 amino acids. Trimming removed 5 bases from V and 0 bases from J, with 17 bases in between. The CDR3 loop is CASSIEGGAYSNQPQHF. DNA of the CDR3: TGTGCCAGCAGCATAGAGGGGGGAGCCTATAGCAATCAGCCCCAGCATTTT.